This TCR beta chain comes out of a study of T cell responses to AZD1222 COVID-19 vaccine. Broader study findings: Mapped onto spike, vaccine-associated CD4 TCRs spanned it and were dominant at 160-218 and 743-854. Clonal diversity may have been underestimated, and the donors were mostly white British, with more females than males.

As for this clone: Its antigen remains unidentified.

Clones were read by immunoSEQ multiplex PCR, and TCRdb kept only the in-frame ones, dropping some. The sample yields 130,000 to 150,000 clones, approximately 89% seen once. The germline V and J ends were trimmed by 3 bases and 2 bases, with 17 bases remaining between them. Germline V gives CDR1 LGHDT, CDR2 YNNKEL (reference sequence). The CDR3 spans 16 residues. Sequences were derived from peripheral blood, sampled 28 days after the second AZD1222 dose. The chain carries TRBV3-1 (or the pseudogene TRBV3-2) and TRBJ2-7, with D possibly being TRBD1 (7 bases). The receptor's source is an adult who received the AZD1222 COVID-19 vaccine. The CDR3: CASSHGRPGGPYEQYF. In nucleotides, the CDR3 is TGTGCCAGCAGCCACGGACGGCCAGGGGGGCCCTACGAGCAGTACTTC.